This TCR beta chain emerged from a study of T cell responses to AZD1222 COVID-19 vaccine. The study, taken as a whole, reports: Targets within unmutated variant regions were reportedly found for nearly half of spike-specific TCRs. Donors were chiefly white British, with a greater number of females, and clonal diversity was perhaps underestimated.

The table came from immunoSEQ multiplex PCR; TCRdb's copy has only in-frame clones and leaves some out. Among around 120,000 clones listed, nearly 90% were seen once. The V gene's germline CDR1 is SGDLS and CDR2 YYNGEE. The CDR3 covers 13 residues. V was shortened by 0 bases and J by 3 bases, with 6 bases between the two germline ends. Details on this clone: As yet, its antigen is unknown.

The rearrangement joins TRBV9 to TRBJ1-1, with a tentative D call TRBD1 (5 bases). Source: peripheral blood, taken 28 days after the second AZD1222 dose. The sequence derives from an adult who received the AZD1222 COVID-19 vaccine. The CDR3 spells CASSVGGYTEAFF. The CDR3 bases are TGTGCCAGCAGCGTAGGGGGGTACACTGAAGCTTTCTTT.